Below, 2 T cell receptor beta chains from the same sample are listed, as sequenced in a study of blood T cell repertoires in COVID-19. Here immunoSEQ multiplex PCR was the method, and the copy in TCRdb shows in-frame clones only, minus some. The top ten hold approximately 10% of the sample, which has about 50,000 clones, roughly 80% seen once. The sequencing input was peripheral blood. These receptors were taken from a man in his sixties with acute or convalescent COVID-19.

The chain recombines TRBV6-5 with TRBJ1-5; D is unresolved. Between the trimmed V and J ends, which lost 2 bases and 3 bases, there was a span of 5 bases. CDR1 MNHEY and CDR2 SVGAGI come from the germline V gene. This CDR3 has 13 residues. CDR3 in DNA: TGTGCCAGCAGTTACGAGCACAATCAGCCCCAGCATTTT. Translating it yields CASSYEHNQPQHF.

The chain joins TRBV6-5 to TRBJ1-1, with D unclear. This CDR3 is built from 12 residues. V was pared by 5 bases and J by 3 bases, with 7 bases between. CDR1 and CDR2 (germline): MNHEY, SVGAGI. CDR3 in amino acids: CASSPDYTEAFF. As DNA, the CDR3 is TGTGCCAGCAGTCCAGACTACACTGAAGCTTTCTTT.